These T cell receptor beta chains were read from a single sample in a study of Ad26.COV2.S vaccination and SARS-CoV-2 variants. Here immunoSEQ multiplex PCR was the method, and the copy in TCRdb shows in-frame clones only, minus some. The table lists 440,000 or so clones, about 90% of them singletons. Sample: peripheral blood, taken in a trial of Ad26.COV2.S vaccine versus placebo. Receptor source: a person aged 18 to 65 who received the Ad26.COV2.S COVID-19 vaccine or a placebo. Both conserved end residues are part of each CDR3. D genes are given only for firm matches. Clone size is not always given. Where it is, it says once, few, many or a class for expanded clones.

j_gene | d_gene | v_gene | abundance | CDR3nt | CDR3aa
TRBJ2-1 | TRBD1 | TRBV29-1 | . | TGCAGCGTACTTGACAGGGGGCCTTACAATGAGCAGTTCTTC | CSVLDRGPYNEQFF
TRBJ2-5 | TRBD2 | TRBV19 | . | TGTGCCAGTAAAGGGACTAGAAGCAAGACCCAGTACTTC | CASKGTRSKTQYF
TRBJ2-5 | TRBD1 | TRBV10-3 | once | TGTGCCATCAGTGACCGCAGGACAGGGGGCTCAGAGACCCAGTACTTC | CAISDRRTGGSETQYF
TRBJ2-1 | TRBD1 | TRBV24-1 | . | TGTGCCACCAGGGGGCCTGGGGGACAGGGATACAATGAGCAGTTCTTC | CATRGPGGQGYNEQFF
TRBJ2-7 | . | TRBV3-1/TRBV3-2 | . | TGTGCCAGCAGACTCCGACTCGTCCGTCCCTACGAGCAGTACTTC | CASRLRLVRPYEQYF
TRBJ1-2 | . | TRBV5-6 | . | TGTGCCAGCAGCTTGGGATCCGGTGGTGCTTACTATGGCTACACCTTC | CASSLGSGGAYYGYTF
TRBJ2-2 | . | TRBV19 | . | TGTGCCAGTAGTATAGGGGGGACCGGGGAGCTGTTTTTT | CASSIGGTGELFF
TRBJ1-2 | . | TRBV7-9 | . | TGTGCCAGCAGCCCCGGGCCCATCGGGGAGGGCTACACCTTC | CASSPGPIGEGYTF
TRBJ2-7 | . | TRBV7-2 | . | TGTGCCAGCAGTCGAAATCCAGGGCTGGGGGAGCAGTACTTC | CASSRNPGLGEQYF
TRBJ1-5 | . | TRBV30 | . | TGTGCCTGGAGTGTGGGTGAGTATCAGCCCCAGCATTTT | CAWSVGEYQPQHF
TRBJ2-5 | . | TRBV24-1 | . | TGTGCCACCAGTGACCTGTACCAAGAGACCCAGTACTTC | CATSDLYQETQYF
TRBJ2-7 | TRBD1 | TRBV9 | . | TGTGCCAGCAGCGCAGTAGGGACAGCGAACTCCTACGAGCAGTACTTC | CASSAVGTANSYEQYF
TRBJ2-1 | . | TRBV28 | once | TGTGCCAGCAGTTCCCTCCAGGGGGGAGGGCCCATTTACAATGAGCAGTTCTTC | CASSSLQGGGPIYNEQFF
TRBJ1-6 | TRBD1 | TRBV15 | . | TGTGCCACCAGAACCGACAGGGGCGCTAATTCACCCCTCCACTTT | CATRTDRGANSPLHF
TRBJ2-7 | . | TRBV2 | once | TGTGCCAGCAGTGGTGGCAGGGAGTACGACGAGCAGTACTTC | CASSGGREYDEQYF
TRBJ2-3 | . | TRBV11-2 | . | TGTGCCAGCAGCTTAGACGGCACAGATACGCAGTATTTT | CASSLDGTDTQYF
TRBJ2-3 | . | TRBV9 | . | TGTGCCAGCAGCTCCACGGACTGGGATACGCAGTATTTT | CASSSTDWDTQYF
TRBJ2-3 | . | TRBV13 | . | TGTGCCAGCACCCTAGGGGGGTCAACAGATACGCAGTATTTT | CASTLGGSTDTQYF
TRBJ2-5 | TRBD2 | TRBV12-3/TRBV12-4 | . | TGTGCCAGCACCCGGACTAGCGTCGAGACCCAGTACTTC | CASTRTSVETQYF
TRBJ1-1 | . | TRBV7-3 | . | TGTGCCAGCAGCTTAACGGGGACGAACACTGAAGCTTTCTTT | CASSLTGTNTEAFF
TRBJ2-7 | . | TRBV2 | few | TGTGCCAGCGTCTTAAACCTACCCTACGAGCAGTACTTC | CASVLNLPYEQYF